This TCR beta chain was sequenced for a study of early T cells in non-severe SARS-CoV-2 infection. MiXCR, applied by TCRdb to the 5' RACE reads, yields one record per CDR3 protein. The sample yields approximately 50,000 distinct CDR3 sequences, about 10% seen once. Sequencing was performed on whole blood. This clonotype was obtained from an adult who was a healthcare worker with PCR-confirmed SARS-CoV-2 infection or an uninfected control (not recorded which).

The chain's CDR3 is CSARDIGRNPYYEQYF. The CDR3 DNA is TGCAGTGCTAGAGATATAGGGAGGAACCCATACTACGAGCAGTACTTC. This chain joins TRBV20-1 and TRBJ2-7; a possible D gene is TRBD2 (6 bases). Trimming removed 0 bases at V and 3 bases at J, with 18 bases between. This CDR3 has 16 amino acids. Germline CDR1 reads DFQATT; CDR2 reads SNEGSKA (reference sequence).